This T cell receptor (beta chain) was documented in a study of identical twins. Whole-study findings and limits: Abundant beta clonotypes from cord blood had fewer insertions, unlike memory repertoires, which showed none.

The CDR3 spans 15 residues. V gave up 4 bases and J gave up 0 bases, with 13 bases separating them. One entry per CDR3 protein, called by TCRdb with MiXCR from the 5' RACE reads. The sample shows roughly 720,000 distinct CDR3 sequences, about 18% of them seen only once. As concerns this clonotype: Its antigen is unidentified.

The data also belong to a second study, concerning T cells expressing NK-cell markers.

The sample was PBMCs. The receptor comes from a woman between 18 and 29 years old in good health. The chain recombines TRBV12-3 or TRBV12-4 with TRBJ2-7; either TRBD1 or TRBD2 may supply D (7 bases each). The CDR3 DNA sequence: TGTGCCAGCAGTTCAACAGGGGAGGGCTCCTACGAGCAGTACTTC. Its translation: CASSSTGEGSYEQYF.